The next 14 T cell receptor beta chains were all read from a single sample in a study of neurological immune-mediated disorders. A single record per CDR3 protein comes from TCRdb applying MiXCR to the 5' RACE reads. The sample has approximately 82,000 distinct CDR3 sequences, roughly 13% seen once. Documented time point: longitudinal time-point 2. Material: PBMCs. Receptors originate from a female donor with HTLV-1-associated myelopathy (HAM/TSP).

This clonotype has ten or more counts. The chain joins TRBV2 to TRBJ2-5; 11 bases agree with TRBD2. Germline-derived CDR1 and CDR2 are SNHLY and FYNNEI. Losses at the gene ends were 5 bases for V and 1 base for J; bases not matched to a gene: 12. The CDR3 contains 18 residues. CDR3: CASSTKPFGTSGQETQYF. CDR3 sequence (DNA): TGTGCCAGCAGTACAAAACCCTTCGGGACTAGCGGCCAAGAGACCCAGTACTTC.

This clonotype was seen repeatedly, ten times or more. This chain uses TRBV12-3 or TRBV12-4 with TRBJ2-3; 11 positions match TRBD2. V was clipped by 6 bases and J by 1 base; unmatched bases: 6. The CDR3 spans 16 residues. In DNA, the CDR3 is TGTGCCAGCAGACTACCGACTAGCGGGGGCACAGATACGCAGTATTTT. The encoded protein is CASRLPTSGGTDTQYF.

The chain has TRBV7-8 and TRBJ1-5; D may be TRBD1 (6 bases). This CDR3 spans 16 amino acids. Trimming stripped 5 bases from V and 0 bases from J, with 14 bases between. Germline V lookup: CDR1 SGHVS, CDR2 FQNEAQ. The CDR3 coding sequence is TGTGCCAGCAGCCCGAGGACAGACTATAGCAATCAGCCCCAGCATTTT. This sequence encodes CASSPRTDYSNQPQHF.

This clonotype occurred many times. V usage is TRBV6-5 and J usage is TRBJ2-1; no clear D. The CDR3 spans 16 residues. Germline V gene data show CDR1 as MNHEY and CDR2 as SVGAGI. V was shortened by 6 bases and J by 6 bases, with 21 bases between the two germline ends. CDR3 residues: CASRRRLVIWGNEQFF. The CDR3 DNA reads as TGTGCCAGCAGGCGTCGATTGGTTATTTGGGGCAATGAGCAGTTCTTC.

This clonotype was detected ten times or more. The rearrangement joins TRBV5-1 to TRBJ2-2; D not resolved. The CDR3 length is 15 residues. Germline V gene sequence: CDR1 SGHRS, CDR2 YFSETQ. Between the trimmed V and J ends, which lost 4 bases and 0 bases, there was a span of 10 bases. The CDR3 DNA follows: TGCGCCAGCAGCCCCAGCAGCCCGAACACCGGGGAGCTGTTTTTT. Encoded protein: CASSPSSPNTGELFF. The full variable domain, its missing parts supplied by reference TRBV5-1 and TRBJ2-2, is KAGVTQTPRYLIKTRGQQVTLSCSPISGHRSVSWYQQTPGQGLQFLFEYFSETQRNKGNFPGRFSGRQFSNSRSEMNVSTLELGDSALYLCASSPSSPNTGELFFGEGSRLTVL.

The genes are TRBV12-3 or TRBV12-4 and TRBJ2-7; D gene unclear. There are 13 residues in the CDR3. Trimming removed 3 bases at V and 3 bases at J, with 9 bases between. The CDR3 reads CASSFNSHYEQYF. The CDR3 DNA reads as TGTGCCAGCAGTTTTAACAGCCACTACGAGCAGTACTTC.

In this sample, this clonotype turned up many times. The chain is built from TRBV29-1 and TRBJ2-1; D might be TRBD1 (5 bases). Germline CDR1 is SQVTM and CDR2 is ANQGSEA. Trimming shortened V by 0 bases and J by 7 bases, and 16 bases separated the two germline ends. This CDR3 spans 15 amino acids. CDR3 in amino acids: CSVEDWGKQGNEQFF. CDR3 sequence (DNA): TGCAGCGTTGAAGATTGGGGTAAGCAGGGAAATGAGCAGTTCTTC.

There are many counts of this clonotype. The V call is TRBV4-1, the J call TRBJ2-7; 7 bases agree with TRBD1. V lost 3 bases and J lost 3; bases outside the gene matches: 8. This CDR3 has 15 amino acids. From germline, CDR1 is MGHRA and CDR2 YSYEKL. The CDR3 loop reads CASSQAGGMRYEQYF. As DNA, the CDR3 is TGCGCCAGCAGCCAGGCAGGGGGTATGCGCTACGAGCAGTACTTC.

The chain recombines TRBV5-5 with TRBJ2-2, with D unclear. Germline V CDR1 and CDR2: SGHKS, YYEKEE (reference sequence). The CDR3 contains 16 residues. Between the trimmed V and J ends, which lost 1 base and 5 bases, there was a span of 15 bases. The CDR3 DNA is TGTGCCAGCAGCTTGTTGCTCATTGGGCGTACCGGGGAGCTGTTTTTT. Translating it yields CASSLLLIGRTGELFF.

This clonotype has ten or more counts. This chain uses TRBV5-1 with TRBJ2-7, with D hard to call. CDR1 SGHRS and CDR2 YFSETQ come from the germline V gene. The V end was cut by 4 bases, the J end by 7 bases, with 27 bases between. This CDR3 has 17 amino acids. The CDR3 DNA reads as TGCGCCAGCAGCCCAACCGTGCTCCGGGTGAACCCTAAAGAGCAGTACTTC. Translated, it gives CASSPTVLRVNPKEQYF.

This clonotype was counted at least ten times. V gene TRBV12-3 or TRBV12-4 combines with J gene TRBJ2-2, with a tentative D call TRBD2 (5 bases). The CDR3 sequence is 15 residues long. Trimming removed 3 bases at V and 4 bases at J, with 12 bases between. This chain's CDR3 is CASSLYAEGTGELFF. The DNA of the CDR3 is TGTGCCAGCAGTTTGTACGCAGAGGGCACCGGGGAGCTGTTTTTT.

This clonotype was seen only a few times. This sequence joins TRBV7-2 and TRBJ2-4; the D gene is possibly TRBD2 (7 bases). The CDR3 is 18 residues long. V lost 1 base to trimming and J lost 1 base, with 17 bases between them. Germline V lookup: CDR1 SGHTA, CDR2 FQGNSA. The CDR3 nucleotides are TGTGCCAGCAGCTTAGAGGGAGGGGGGGCTCCGGCCAAAAACATTCAGTACTTC. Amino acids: CASSLEGGGAPAKNIQYF. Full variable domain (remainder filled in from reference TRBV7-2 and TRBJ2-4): GAGVSQSPSNKVTEKGKDVELRCDPISGHTALYWYRQSLGQGLEFLIYFQGNSAPDKSGLPSDRFSAERTGGSVSTLTIQRTQQEDSAVYLCASSLEGGGAPAKNIQYFGAGTRLSVL.

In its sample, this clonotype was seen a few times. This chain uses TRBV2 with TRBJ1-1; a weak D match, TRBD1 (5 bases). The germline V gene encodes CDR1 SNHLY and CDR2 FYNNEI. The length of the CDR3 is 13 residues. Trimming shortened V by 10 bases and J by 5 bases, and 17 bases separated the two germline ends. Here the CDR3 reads CAIIPRGETEAFF. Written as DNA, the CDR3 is TGTGCCATCATCCCCCGGGGGGAAACTGAAGCTTTCTTT.

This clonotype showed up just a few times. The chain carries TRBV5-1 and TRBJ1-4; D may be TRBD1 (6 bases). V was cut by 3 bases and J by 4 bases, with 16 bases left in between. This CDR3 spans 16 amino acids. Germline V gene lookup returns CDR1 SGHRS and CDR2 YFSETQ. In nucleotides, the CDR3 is TGCGCCAGCAGCTCACCAAAAGACAGGATTAATGAAAAACTGTTTTTT. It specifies CASSSPKDRINEKLFF.